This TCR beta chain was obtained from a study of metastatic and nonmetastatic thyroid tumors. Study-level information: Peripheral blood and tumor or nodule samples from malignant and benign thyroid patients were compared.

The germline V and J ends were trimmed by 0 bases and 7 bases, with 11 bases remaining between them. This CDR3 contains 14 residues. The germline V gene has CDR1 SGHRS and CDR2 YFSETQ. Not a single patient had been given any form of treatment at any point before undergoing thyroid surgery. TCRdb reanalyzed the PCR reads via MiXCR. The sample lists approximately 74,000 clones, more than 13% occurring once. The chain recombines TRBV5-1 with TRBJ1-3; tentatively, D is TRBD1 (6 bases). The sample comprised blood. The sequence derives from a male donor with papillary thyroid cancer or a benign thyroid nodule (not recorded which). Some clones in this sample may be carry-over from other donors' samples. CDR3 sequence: CASSLGTEWNTIYF. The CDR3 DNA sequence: TGCGCCAGCAGCTTGGGGACAGAATGGAACACCATATATTTT.